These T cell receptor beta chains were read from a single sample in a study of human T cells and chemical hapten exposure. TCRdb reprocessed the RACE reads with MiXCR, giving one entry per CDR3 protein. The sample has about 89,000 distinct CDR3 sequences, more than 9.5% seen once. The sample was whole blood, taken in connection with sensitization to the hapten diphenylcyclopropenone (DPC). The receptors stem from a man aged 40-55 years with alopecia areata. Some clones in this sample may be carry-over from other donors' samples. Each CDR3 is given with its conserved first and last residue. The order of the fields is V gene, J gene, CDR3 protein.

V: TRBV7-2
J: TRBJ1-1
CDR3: CASSSRRGVGSEAFF

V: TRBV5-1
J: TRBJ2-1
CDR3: CASSLSSGTSYNEQFF

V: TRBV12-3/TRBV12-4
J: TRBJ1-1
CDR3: CASSPGQGAQNTEAFF

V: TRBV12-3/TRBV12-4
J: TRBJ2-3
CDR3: CASSLTAADTQYF

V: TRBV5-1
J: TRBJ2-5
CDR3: CASSPPRRVGTSGRETQYF

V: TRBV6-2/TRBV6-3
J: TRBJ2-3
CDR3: CASRGPPRYTQYF

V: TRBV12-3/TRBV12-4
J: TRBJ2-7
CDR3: CASTTDSYEQYF

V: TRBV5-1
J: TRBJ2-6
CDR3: CASSLRGDGANVLTF

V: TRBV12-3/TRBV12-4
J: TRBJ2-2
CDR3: CASSGTVISGELFF

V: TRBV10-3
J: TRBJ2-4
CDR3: CASGGEAKNIQYF

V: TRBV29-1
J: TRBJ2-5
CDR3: CSVGAGRAETQYF

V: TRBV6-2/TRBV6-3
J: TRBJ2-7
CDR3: CASSAEWGPYEQYF

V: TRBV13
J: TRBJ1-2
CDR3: CASSLRGTVHYGYTF

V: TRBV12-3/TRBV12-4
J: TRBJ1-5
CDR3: CASSLEPQPQHF

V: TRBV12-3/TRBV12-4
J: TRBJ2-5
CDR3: CASSLPSGGPQETQYF

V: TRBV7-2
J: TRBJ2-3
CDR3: CASSSPSTDTQYF

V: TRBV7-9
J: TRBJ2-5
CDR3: CASGPGRGQETQYF

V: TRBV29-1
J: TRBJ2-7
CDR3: CSVVGQTSGKGVPLYEQYF

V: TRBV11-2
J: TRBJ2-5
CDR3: CASRKPGQGQQETQYF

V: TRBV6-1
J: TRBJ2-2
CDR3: CASSVRLAGGPGGELFF

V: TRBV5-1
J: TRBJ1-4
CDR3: CASSLDGNAEKLFF

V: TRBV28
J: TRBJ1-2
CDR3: CASSLRNYGYTF

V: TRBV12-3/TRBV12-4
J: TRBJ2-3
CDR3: CASSFPPRGVTDTQYF

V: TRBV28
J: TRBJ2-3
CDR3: CASSTRTSGTLRADTQYF

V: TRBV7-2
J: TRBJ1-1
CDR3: CASSRGRSNTEAFF

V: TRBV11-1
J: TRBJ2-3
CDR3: CASSLWIPTDTQYF

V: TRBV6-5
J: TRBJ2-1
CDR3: CASRINGRERGNEQFF

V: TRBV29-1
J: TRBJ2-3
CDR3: CSVTPTGGSNTQYF

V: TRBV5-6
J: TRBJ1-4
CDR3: CASSPPGQREKLFF

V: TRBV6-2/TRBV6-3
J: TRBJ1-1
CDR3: CASSYGLTQAVNTEAFF

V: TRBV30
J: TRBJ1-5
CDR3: CAWSVRDYQPQHF

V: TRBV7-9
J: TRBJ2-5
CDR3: CASSPSRGGRREETQYF

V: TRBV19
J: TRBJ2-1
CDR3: CASSPRTSNEQFF

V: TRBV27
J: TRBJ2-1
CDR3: CASSYPTGRSYNEQFF

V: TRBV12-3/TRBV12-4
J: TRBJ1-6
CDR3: CASSSGGPESPLHF

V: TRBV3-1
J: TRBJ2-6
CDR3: CATYSEGYGANVLTF

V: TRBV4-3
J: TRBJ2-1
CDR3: CASSQDRGTGYNEQFF

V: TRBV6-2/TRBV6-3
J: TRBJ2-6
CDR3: CASSYSTLGVSGANVLTF

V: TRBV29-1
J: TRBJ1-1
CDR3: CSGDRGNTEAFF

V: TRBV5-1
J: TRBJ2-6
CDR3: CASRSDSSGANVLTF

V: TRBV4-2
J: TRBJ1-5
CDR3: CASSQDSGRANQPQHF

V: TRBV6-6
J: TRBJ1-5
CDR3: CATTLGGLQHF

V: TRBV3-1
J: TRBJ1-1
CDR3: CASSLRQGMNTEAFF

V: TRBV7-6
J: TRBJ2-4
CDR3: CASSLMASGRAESKNIQYF

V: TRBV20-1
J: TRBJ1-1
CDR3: CSARMEGGTTEAFF

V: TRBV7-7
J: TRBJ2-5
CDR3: CASSLSGTGVETQYF

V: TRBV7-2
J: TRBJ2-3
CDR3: CASSLEGGLADTQYF

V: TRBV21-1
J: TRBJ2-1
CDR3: CARILKGSQGVYNEQFF

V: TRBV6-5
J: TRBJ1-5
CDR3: CASTEGRNQPQHF

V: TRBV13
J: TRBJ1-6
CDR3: CASSIDQGAGNSPLHF

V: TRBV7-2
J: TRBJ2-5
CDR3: CASSLGWSQGGQETQYF

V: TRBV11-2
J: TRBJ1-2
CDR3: CASSFNQGTNYGYTF

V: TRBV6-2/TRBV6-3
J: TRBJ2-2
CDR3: CASSPESYANTGELFF

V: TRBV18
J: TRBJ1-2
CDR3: CASSSTGGSGYGYTF

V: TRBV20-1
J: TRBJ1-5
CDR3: CSARSNRDPGTQNDLKNGNQPQHF

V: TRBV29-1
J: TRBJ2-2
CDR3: CSVVVSANTGELFF